These T cell receptor beta chains were read from a single sample in a study of blood T cell repertoires in COVID-19. Sequencing was performed with immunoSEQ multiplex PCR; in TCRdb, only in-frame clones are kept and a portion is missing. The sample consists of roughly 140,000 clones, about nine tenths of them appearing once. Sample: peripheral blood. Every receptor here comes from a man between 50 and 59 years old with active or convalescent COVID-19. CDR3s include the opening cysteine and the closing phenylalanine or tryptophan. A D gene is named only where the DNA matches it firmly. Only part of the rows carry a size: once, few, many, or a class if the clone is expanded.

V gene	J gene	clone size	D gene	CDR3 DNA	CDR3 protein
TRBV21-1	TRBJ2-3	.	.	TGTGCCAGCAGCAAACTCGGGACTAGCGGGAGGATCCGTGATACGCAGTATTTT	CASSKLGTSGRIRDTQYF
TRBV20-1	TRBJ2-1	.	TRBD1	TGCAGTGCAGGACAGGGGAATGAGCAGTTCTTC	CSAGQGNEQFF
TRBV2	TRBJ2-3	few	.	TGTGCCAGCAGTGAGCGGGGGCGCACAGATACGCAGTATTTT	CASSERGRTDTQYF
TRBV18	TRBJ1-2	.	TRBD1	TGTGCCAGCTCACCCCCCGGGACAGGGGGCAGAGGCTACACCTTC	CASSPPGTGGRGYTF
TRBV5-1	TRBJ2-5	.	TRBD1	TGCGCCAGCAGCTTGGCCGGACACAAGGGGGCCCCCCGACAGTACTTC	CASSLAGHKGAPRQYF
TRBV7-6	TRBJ1-5	.	.	TGTGCCAGCGGGCGCGATCAGCCCCAGCATTTT	CASGRDQPQHF
TRBV10-3	TRBJ2-7	.	TRBD2	TGTGCCATCAAGACTAGCGGGTCCTACGAGCAGTACTTC	CAIKTSGSYEQYF
TRBV28	TRBJ2-3	.	.	TGTGCCACCTCGCTTGGGGGGACAGATACGCAGTATTTT	CATSLGGTDTQYF
TRBV10-3	TRBJ1-1	.	.	TGTGCCTCTGGAGCAGGGTTCAACACTGAAGCTTTCTTT	CASGAGFNTEAFF
TRBV19	TRBJ1-3	.	.	TGTGCCAGTAGTCCCCGTCCCGGAAACACCATATATTTT	CASSPRPGNTIYF
TRBV2	TRBJ1-5	.	TRBD1	TGTGCCAGCAGGGGACAGGGTGAACAGCCCCAGCATTTT	CASRGQGEQPQHF
TRBV28	TRBJ1-6	.	TRBD1	TGTGCCAGCAGTTTCCCGGGACAGGGTACTTCACCCCTCCACTTT	CASSFPGQGTSPLHF
TRBV2	TRBJ2-1	.	TRBD2	TGTGCCAGCAGTGGACGGGGGGCTAGCGGGAGGGTGGAATACAATGAGCAGTTCTTC	CASSGRGASGRVEYNEQFF
TRBV5-4	TRBJ2-1	.	TRBD1	TGTGCCAGCAGCTTGCCCCGGACAGGGGGCTACAATGAGCAGTTCTTC	CASSLPRTGGYNEQFF
TRBV19	TRBJ1-5	.	TRBD1	TGTGCCAGTATGGGACAGATTAGCAATCAGCCCCAGCATTTT	CASMGQISNQPQHF
TRBV7-2	TRBJ2-1	.	.	TGTGCCAGCAGCCTAGGCGCCTCCTACAATGAGCAGTTCTTC	CASSLGASYNEQFF
TRBV27	TRBJ2-2	.	.	TGTGCCAGCAGTTTCTTGGGCAGGGTACCCGGGGAGCTGTTTTTT	CASSFLGRVPGELFF
TRBV24-1	TRBJ1-1	.	.	TGTGCCACCAGTGATTCGGGGAATGGGGGGAGAGCTTTCTTT	CATSDSGNGGRAFF
TRBV19	TRBJ1-3	.	.	TGTGCCAGCAGACACCCGACAGGAAACACCATATATTTT	CASRHPTGNTIYF
TRBV6-6	TRBJ1-5	.	.	TGTGCCAGCAACCCAAGCGGCCTTAGCAATCAGCCCCAGCATTTT	CASNPSGLSNQPQHF
TRBV4-2	TRBJ2-6	.	.	TGTGCCAGCAGCCAAGATCCAAGTGGGCTGCGCTCTGGGGCCAACGTCCTGACTTTC	CASSQDPSGLRSGANVLTF
TRBV5-1	TRBJ1-5	.	TRBD1	TGCGCCAGCAGCGCTGGACAGGGAAGCAATCAGCCCCAGCATTTT	CASSAGQGSNQPQHF
TRBV7-9	TRBJ2-7	.	.	TGTGCCAGCAGTATCAAATGGGGGGACTACGAGCAGTACTTC	CASSIKWGDYEQYF
TRBV5-5	TRBJ2-7	.	TRBD2	TGTGCCAGCAGTTTCGGGACAGGGCTAGCGGGAGGGATTTACGAGCAGTACTTC	CASSFGTGLAGGIYEQYF
TRBV27	TRBJ1-3	few	.	TGTGCCAGCAGTTCGGGGGTTGGAAACACCATATATTTT	CASSSGVGNTIYF
TRBV28	TRBJ2-7	.	.	TGTGCCAGCTTGAGGCAGCCGTCCTACGAGCAGTACTTC	CASLRQPSYEQYF
TRBV7-9	TRBJ2-3	.	TRBD2	TGTGCCAGCAAGCTAGCGGAGACCACAGATACGCAGTATTTT	CASKLAETTDTQYF
TRBV7-3	TRBJ2-5	.	TRBD2	TGTGCCAGCAGCCCAGGAGCTAGCGGGGGTAAAACCCAGTACTTC	CASSPGASGGKTQYF
TRBV18	TRBJ1-3	medium-sized	.	TGTGCCAGCTCACCGGGCAGTTTCACAGGAAACACCATATATTTT	CASSPGSFTGNTIYF
TRBV6-6	TRBJ1-4	.	TRBD1	TGTGCCAGCAGCCGCCGCCGACAGGGGTGGGAGGAAAAACTGTTTTTT	CASSRRRQGWEEKLFF
TRBV28	TRBJ1-1	.	.	TGTGCCAGCAAGTATGCCTCCATCCGACAGAACACTGAAGCTTTCTTT	CASKYASIRQNTEAFF